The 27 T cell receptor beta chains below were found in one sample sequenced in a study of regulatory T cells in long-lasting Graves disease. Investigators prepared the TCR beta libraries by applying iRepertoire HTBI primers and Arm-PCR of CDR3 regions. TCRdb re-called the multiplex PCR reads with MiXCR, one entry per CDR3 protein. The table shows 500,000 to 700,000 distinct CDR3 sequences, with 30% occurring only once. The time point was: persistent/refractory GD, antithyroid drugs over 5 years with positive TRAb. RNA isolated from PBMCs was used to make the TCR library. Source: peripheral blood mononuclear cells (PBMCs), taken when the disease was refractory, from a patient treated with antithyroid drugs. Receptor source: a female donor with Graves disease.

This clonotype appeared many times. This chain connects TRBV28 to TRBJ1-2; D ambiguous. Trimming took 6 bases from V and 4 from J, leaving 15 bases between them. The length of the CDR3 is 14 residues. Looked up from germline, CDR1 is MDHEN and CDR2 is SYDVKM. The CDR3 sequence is CASSPRRKVYGYTF. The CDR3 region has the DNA TGTGCCAGCAGCCCACGGCGTAAAGTCTATGGCTACACCTTC.

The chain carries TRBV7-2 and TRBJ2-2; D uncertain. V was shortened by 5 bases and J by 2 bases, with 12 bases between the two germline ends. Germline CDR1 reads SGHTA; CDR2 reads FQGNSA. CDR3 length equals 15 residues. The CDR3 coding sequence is TGTGCCAGCAGCCCTCTTCAAAGTAACACCGGGGAGCTGTTTTTT. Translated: CASSPLQSNTGELFF.

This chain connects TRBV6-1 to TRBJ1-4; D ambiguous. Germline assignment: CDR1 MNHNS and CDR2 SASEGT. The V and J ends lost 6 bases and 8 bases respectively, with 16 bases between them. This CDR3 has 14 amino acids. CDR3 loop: CASRYQALGEKLFF. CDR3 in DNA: TGTGCCAGCAGATATCAGGCGTTAGGGGAAAAACTGTTTTTT.

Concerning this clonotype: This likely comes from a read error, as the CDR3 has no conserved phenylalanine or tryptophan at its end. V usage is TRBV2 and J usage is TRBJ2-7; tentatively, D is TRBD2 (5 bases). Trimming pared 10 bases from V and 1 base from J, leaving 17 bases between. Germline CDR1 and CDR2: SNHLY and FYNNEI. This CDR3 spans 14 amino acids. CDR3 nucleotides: TGTGCCATCCTGCCCCGAGCGGTTTCCTACGAGCAGTACCTC. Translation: CAILPRAVSYEQYL.

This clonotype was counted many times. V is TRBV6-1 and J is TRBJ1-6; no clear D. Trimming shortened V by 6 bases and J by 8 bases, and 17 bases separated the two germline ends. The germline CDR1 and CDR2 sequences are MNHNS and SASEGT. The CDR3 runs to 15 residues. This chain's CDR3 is CASSARPAVDSPLHF. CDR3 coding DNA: TGTGCCAGCAGCGCTCGGCCGGCAGTGGATTCACCCCTCCACTTT.

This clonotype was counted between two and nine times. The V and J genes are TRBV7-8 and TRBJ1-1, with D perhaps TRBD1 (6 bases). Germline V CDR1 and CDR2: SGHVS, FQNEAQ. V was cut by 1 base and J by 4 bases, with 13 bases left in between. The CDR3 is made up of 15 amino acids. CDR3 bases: TGTGCCAGCAGCTTAGTGGGGGGACATGGCACTGAAGCTTTCTTT. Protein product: CASSLVGGHGTEAFF.

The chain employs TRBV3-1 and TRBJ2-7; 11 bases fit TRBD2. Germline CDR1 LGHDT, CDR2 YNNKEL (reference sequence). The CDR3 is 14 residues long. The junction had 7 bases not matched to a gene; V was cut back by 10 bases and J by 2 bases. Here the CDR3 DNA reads TGTGCCATCCGGACTAGCGGGCCACCCTACGAGCAGTACTTC. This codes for CAIRTSGPPYEQYF.

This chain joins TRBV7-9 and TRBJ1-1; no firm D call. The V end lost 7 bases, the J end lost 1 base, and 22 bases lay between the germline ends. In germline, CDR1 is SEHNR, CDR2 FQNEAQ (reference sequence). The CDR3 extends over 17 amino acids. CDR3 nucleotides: TGTGCCAGCACCGAGGGAAGCATGGGTCGGAGGAACACTGAAGCTTTCTTT. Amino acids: CASTEGSMGRRNTEAFF.

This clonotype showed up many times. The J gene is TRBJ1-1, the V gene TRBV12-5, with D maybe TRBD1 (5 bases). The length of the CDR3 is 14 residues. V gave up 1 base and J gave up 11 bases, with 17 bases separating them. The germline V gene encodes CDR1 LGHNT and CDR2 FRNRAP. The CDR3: CASGLDRGAVGAFF. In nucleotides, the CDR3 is TGTGCTAGTGGTTTGGATAGGGGTGCGGTGGGGGCTTTCTTT.

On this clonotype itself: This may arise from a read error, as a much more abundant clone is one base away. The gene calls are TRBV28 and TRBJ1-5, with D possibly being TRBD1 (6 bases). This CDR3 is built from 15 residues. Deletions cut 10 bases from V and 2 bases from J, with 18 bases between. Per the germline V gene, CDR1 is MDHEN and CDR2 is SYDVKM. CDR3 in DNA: TGTGCCACTCCGAGCAGGGGCTCGGGCAATCAGCCCCAGCATTTT. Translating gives CATPSRGSGNQPQHF.

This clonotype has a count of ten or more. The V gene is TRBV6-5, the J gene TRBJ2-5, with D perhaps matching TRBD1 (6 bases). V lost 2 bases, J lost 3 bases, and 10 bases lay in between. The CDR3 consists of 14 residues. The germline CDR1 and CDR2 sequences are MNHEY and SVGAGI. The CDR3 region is CASSYRRDKETQYF. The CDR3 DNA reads TGTGCCAGCAGTTACCGTCGGGACAAAGAGACCCAGTACTTC.

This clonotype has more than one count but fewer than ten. Here the CDR3 reads CASSSPDRAKNIQYF. CDR3 DNA: TGTGCCAGCAGCTCCCCAGACAGAGCCAAAAACATTCAGTACTTC. The chain carries TRBV7-2 and TRBJ2-4; D may be TRBD1 (5 bases). This CDR3 comprises 15 residues. The ends were cut back, 4 bases at V and 0 bases at J, with 10 bases in the middle. CDR1 and CDR2 (germline): SGHTA, FQGNSA.

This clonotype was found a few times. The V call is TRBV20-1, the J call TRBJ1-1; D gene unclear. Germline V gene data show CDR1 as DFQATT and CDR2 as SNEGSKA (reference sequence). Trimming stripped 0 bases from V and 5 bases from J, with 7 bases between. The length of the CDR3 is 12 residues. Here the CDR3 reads CSARDPRTEAFF. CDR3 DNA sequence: TGCAGTGCTAGAGATCCCCGGACTGAAGCTTTCTTT.

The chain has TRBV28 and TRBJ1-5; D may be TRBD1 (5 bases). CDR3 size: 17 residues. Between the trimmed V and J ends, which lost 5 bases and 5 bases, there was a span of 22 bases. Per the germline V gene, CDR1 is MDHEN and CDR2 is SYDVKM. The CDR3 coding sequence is TGTGCCAGCAGTGCCCACATCGGGGGGAGAAGCGATCAGCCCCAGCATTTT. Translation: CASSAHIGGRSDQPQHF.

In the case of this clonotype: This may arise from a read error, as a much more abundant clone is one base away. The CDR3: CSARPPNAAKNIQYF. The DNA of the CDR3 is TGCAGTGCCAGACCCCCCAATGCGGCCAAAAACATTCAGTACTTC. This rearrangement joins TRBV20-1 to TRBJ2-4, with D hard to call. CDR1 is DFQATT and CDR2 is SNEGSKA in the germline V gene (reference sequence). This CDR3 is built from 15 residues. The V gene lost 6 bases and the J gene lost 1 base, with 16 bases spanning the gap.

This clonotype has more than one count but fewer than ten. CDR3 residues: CASSVEATGGLYGYTF. In DNA form, the CDR3 reads TGTGCCAGCAGCGTAGAAGCCACAGGGGGACTCTATGGCTACACCTTC. The chain uses TRBV9 and TRBJ1-2; the match to TRBD1 covers 8 bases. The CDR3 contains 16 residues. CDR1 and CDR2 (germline): SGDLS, YYNGEE. Germline trimming cut 0 bases from V and 4 bases from J; bases unmatched to any gene: 8.

CDR3 residues: CASSVYPGGTGELFF. CDR3 DNA sequence: TGTGCCAGCAGCGTTTATCCTGGCGGGACCGGGGAGCTGTTTTTT. The chain couples TRBV9 to TRBJ2-2, with D perhaps matching TRBD2 (5 bases). The germline V and J ends were trimmed by 2 bases and 5 bases, with 13 bases remaining between them. Germline CDR1 and CDR2: SGDLS and YYNGEE. This CDR3 is built from 15 residues.

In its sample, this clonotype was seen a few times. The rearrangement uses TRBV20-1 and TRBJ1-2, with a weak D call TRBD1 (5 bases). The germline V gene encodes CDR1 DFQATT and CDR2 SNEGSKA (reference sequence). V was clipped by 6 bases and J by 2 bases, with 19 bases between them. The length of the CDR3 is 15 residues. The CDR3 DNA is TGCAGTGCCCCACGGGGCCAGGCGAGCAACTATGGCTACACCTTC. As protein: CSAPRGQASNYGYTF.

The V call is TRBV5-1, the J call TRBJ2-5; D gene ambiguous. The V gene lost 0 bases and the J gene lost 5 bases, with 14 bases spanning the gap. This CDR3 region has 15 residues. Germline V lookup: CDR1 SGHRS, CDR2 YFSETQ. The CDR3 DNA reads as TGCGCCAGCAGCTTGGTCACCAATCAAGGGGAGACCCAGTACTTC. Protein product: CASSLVTNQGETQYF.

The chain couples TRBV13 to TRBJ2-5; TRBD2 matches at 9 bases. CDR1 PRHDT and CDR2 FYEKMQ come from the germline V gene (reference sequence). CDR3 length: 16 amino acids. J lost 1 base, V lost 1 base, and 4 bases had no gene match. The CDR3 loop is CASSLDLAGTQETQYF. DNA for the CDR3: TGTGCCAGCAGCTTAGATCTAGCGGGGACCCAAGAGACCCAGTACTTC. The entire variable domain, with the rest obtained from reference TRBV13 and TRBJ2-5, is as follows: AAGVIQSPRHLIKEKRETATLKCYPIPRHDTVYWYQQGPGQDPQFLISFYEKMQSDKGSIPDRFSAQQFSDYHSELNMSSLELGDSALYFCASSLDLAGTQETQYFGPGTRLLVL.

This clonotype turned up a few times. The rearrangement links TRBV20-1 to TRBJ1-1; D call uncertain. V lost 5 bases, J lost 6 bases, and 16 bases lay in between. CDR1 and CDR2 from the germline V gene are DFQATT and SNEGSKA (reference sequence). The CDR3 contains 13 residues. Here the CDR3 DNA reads TGCAGTGCTTTGAGGTCGGGAAACGCTGAAGCTTTCTTT. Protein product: CSALRSGNAEAFF.

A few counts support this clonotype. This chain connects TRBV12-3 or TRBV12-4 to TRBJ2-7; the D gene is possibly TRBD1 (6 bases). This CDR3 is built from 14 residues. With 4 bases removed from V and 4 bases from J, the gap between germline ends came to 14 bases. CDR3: CASSSSGQPYEQYF. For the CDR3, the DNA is TGTGCCAGCAGTTCCTCCGGACAGCCATACGAGCAGTACTTC.

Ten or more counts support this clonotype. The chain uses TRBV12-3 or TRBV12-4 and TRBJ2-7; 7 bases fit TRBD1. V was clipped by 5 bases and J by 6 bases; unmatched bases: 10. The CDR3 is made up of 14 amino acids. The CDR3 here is CASSITGERGEQYF. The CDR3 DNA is TGTGCCAGCAGTATCACAGGGGAGAGAGGCGAGCAGTACTTC.

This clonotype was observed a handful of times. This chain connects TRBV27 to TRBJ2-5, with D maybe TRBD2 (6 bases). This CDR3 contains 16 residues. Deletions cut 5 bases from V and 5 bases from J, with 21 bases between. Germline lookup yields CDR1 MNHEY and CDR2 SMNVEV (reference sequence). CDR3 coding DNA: TGTGCCAGCAGTATAATTAGCGGAACCCCGGGGGAGACCCAGTACTTC. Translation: CASSIISGTPGETQYF.

The CDR3 region is CASSQVNTNNQPQHF. DNA for the CDR3: TGTGCCAGCAGCCAAGTTAATACAAATAATCAGCCCCAGCATTTT. The chain has TRBV3-1 and TRBJ1-5; D not resolved. Germline values: CDR1 LGHDT, CDR2 YNNKEL (reference sequence). The CDR3 length is 15 residues. Trimming pared 1 base from V and 4 bases from J, leaving 11 bases between.

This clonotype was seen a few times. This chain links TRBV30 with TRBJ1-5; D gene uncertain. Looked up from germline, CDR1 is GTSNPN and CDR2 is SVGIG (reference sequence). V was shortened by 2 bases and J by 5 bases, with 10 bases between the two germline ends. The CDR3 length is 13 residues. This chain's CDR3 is CAWSPGSDQPQHF. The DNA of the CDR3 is TGTGCCTGGAGTCCTGGTTCCGATCAGCCCCAGCATTTT. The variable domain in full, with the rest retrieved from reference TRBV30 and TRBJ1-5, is SQTIHQWPATLVQPVGSPLSLECTVEGTSNPNLYWYRQAAGRGLQLLFYSVGIGQISSEVPQNLSASRPQDRQFILSSKKLLLSDSGFYLCAWSPGSDQPQHFGDGTRLSIL.

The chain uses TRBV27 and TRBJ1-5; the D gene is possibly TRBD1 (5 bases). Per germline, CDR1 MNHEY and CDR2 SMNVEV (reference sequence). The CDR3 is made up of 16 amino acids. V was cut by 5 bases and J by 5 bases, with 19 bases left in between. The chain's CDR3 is CASSPRAGLGYQPQHF. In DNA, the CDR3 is TGTGCCAGCAGTCCCCGGGCAGGGCTTGGGTATCAGCCCCAGCATTTT.